This TCR beta chain was recovered during a study of T cell changes during pregnancy in multiple sclerosis. Libraries were prepared by immunoSEQ multiplex PCR; TCRdb keeps only in-frame clonotypes and omits some of them. The sample comprises roughly 49,000 clones, roughly nine tenths of which are singletons, and 0.37% rests with the top ten. V shed 1 base, J shed 4 bases, and the junction held 8 bases outside the gene matches. Germline CDR1 SEHNR, CDR2 FQNEAQ (reference sequence). This CDR3 contains 17 residues. The TCR originated in a female donor in good health, enrolled as a control in a pregnancy study. The V call is TRBV7-9, the J call TRBJ2-3, with 10 nucleotides matching TRBD1. Sequenced material: CD4+ T cells from peripheral blood mononuclear cells, taken in the second trimester of pregnancy. The CDR3 here is CASSLGVGQGEADTQYF. The CDR3 DNA follows: TGTGCCAGCAGCTTAGGAGTTGGACAGGGGGAGGCAGATACGCAGTATTTT.